One sample yielded the 7 T cell receptor beta chains listed below, sequenced in a study of blood T cell repertoires in COVID-19. This table comes from immunoSEQ multiplex PCR, and its TCRdb copy is limited to in-frame clones, with some not included. The sample carries some 69,000 clones, about 92% recorded once. Input material: peripheral blood. These receptors were taken from a man in his fifties with COVID-19, enrolled during active disease.

The chain uses TRBV19 and TRBJ2-2, with D perhaps TRBD2 (5 bases). The length of the CDR3 is 13 residues. Germline V gene data show CDR1 as LNHDA and CDR2 as SQIVND (reference sequence). Trimming cost V 8 bases and J 4 bases, with 11 bases left between them. In nucleotides, the CDR3 is TGTGCCAGTCGGATACTAGGCACCGGGGAGCTGTTTTTT. Protein sequence: CASRILGTGELFF.

The chain employs TRBV28 and TRBJ1-1, with TRBD1 as a possible D gene (5 bases). Trimming left V 6 bases short and J 1 base short, with 15 bases between. This CDR3 is built from 15 residues. Germline loops: CDR1 MDHEN, CDR2 SYDVKM. This CDR3 is CASSFSGVPNTEAFF. The CDR3 bases are TGTGCCAGCAGCTTCTCGGGGGTCCCGAACACTGAAGCTTTCTTT.

The chain uses TRBV2 and TRBJ1-2, with TRBD1 matching 7 bases. Germline CDR1 SNHLY, CDR2 FYNNEI. CDR3 size: 15 residues. J was trimmed by 3 bases and V by 6 bases; bases with no gene match: 10. CDR3 residues: CASSGVGRGYYGYTF. Written as DNA, the CDR3 is TGTGCCAGCAGCGGGGTTGGCAGGGGGTACTATGGCTACACCTTC.

The genes are TRBV18 and TRBJ2-2; 8 nucleotides match TRBD1. Looked up from germline, CDR1 is KGHSH and CDR2 is LQKENI. After removal of 3 bases from V and 3 bases from J, the junction contained 3 bases not matched to a gene. The CDR3 loop spans 15 amino acids. CDR3 in amino acids: CASSPQQGDTGELFF. The CDR3 DNA sequence: TGTGCCAGCTCACCGCAACAGGGGGACACCGGGGAGCTGTTTTTT.

The V gene is TRBV4-2, the J gene TRBJ2-3; no reliable D call. CDR1 LGHNA and CDR2 YNFKEQ come from the germline V gene. This CDR3 comprises 13 residues. Trimming took off 0 bases at V and 4 bases at J, with 5 bases between the two ends. The CDR3 bases are TGTGCCAGCAGCCAAGAGAGCGCAGATACGCAGTATTTT. Its translation is CASSQESADTQYF.

This chain joins TRBV6-5 and TRBJ2-3, with D possibly matching TRBD1 (5 bases). This CDR3 contains 13 residues. The ends were cut back, 8 bases at V and 2 bases at J, with 11 bases in the middle. Germline CDR1 is MNHEY and CDR2 is SVGAGI. As DNA, the CDR3 is TGTGCCAGCTCGAACAGGTTCACAGATACGCAGTATTTT. Its translation: CASSNRFTDTQYF.

The CDR3 spells CASSYGGQANEKLFF. CDR3 nucleotides: TGTGCCAGCAGTTATGGGGGACAGGCTAATGAAAAACTGTTTTTT. The chain links TRBV6-5 to TRBJ1-4; 8 nucleotides line up with TRBD1. V was clipped by 3 bases and J by 3 bases; unmatched bases: 3. This CDR3 comprises 15 residues. Germline V gene lookup returns CDR1 MNHEY and CDR2 SVGAGI.